The 25 T cell receptor beta chains below all came from one sample that was sequenced in a study of human T cells and chemical hapten exposure. As for time point: pre-sensitization, week 0. This sample's treatment: therapeutic diphenylcyclopropenone sensitization with weekly scalp DPC. MiXCR, applied by TCRdb to the RACE reads, yields one record per CDR3 protein. The table includes around 300,000 distinct CDR3 sequences, 4.5% to 7% detected once. This material consisted of whole blood, taken in connection with sensitization to the hapten diphenylcyclopropenone (DPC). Source of these receptors: a woman younger than 30 with alopecia areata. Some clones in this sample may be carry-over from other donors' samples.

The rearrangement links TRBV12-3 or TRBV12-4 to TRBJ2-3, with 8 bases that match TRBD2. This CDR3 contains 14 residues. V dropped 6 bases and J dropped 3; count of bases not matched to a gene: 5. The CDR3, as DNA: TGTGCCAGCAGCCCGGGGGGGCATACAGATACGCAGTATTTT. Its translation: CASSPGGHTDTQYF.

The chain uses TRBV12-3 or TRBV12-4 and TRBJ1-1; D gene unclear. There are 14 residues in the CDR3. Trimming removed 6 bases from V and 4 bases from J, with 15 bases in between. In DNA, the CDR3 is TGTGCCAGCAGGAAGAATGAGGGTTTCACTGAAGCTTTCTTT. Encoded protein: CASRKNEGFTEAFF.

This clonotype was recorded at least ten times. The chain employs TRBV16 and TRBJ2-5, with D unclear. The CDR3 totals 14 residues. The germline V gene encodes CDR1 KGHSY and CDR2 FQNENV. The V gene lost 4 bases and the J gene lost 2 bases, with 11 bases spanning the gap. The CDR3 sequence: CASSPAKYQETQYF. The CDR3 coding sequence is TGTGCCAGCAGCCCGGCAAAGTATCAAGAGACCCAGTACTTC.

This clonotype was seen ten or more times. The chain carries TRBV5-1 and TRBJ2-7; 10 nucleotides match TRBD2. Germline values: CDR1 SGHRS, CDR2 YFSETQ. The CDR3 contains 17 residues. With 0 bases clipped from V and 5 bases from J, the junction kept 11 bases outside the gene matches. CDR3 bases: TGCGCCAGCAGCTTGGCCGCCGGGACTAGCGAATACCACGAGCAGTACTTC. It yields the protein CASSLAAGTSEYHEQYF.

The chain employs TRBV4-2 and TRBJ1-2; TRBD1 is a possible D gene (6 bases). Trimming removed 1 base from V and 3 bases from J, with 12 bases in between. Germline values: CDR1 LGHNA, CDR2 YNFKEQ. This CDR3 spans 15 amino acids. CDR3 protein: CASSQGSGVDYGYTF. The CDR3 region has the DNA TGTGCCAGCAGCCAAGGGTCAGGGGTAGACTATGGCTACACCTTC.

This clonotype was seen more than once but under ten times. The chain links TRBV7-6 to TRBJ2-3; 8 bases align to TRBD2. Germline CDR1 is SGHVS and CDR2 is FNYEAQ. The CDR3 consists of 16 residues. After removal of 2 bases from V and 4 bases from J, the junction contained 8 bases not matched to a gene. The chain's CDR3 is CASSLSPGGPADTQYF. In nucleotides, the CDR3 is TGTGCCAGCAGCTTATCCCCGGGGGGGCCCGCAGATACGCAGTATTTT.

This clonotype occurred a few times. This chain uses TRBV6-2 or TRBV6-3 with TRBJ2-7; D not certain. The CDR3 covers 15 residues. Germline lookup yields CDR1 MNHEY and CDR2 SVGEGT. Trimming took off 8 bases at V and 2 bases at J, with 19 bases between the two ends. CDR3 DNA: TGTGCCAGCGACGCCCGGGTGGGAATGCCCTACGAGCAGTACTTC. Translated: CASDARVGMPYEQYF.

This clonotype occurred many times. CDR3 coding DNA: TGTGCCAGCAGCCGGGGACAGCTGAGGGATACGCAGTATTTT. Amino acid sequence: CASSRGQLRDTQYF. The J gene is TRBJ2-3, the V gene TRBV28; TRBD1 matches at 7 bases. With 6 bases clipped from V and 6 bases from J, the junction kept 9 bases outside the gene matches. Germline V gene sequence: CDR1 MDHEN, CDR2 SYDVKM. The CDR3 spans 14 residues.

The V gene is TRBV6-2 or TRBV6-3, the J gene TRBJ1-5, with TRBD1 as a possible D gene (5 bases). V lost 4 bases to trimming and J lost 2 bases, with 18 bases between them. Germline loops: CDR1 MNHEY, CDR2 SVGEGT. The CDR3 covers 17 residues. Written as DNA, the CDR3 is TGTGCCAGCAGTTCCGAGGGGAGGCGTGCTGGCAATCAGCCCCAGCATTTT. It specifies CASSSEGRRAGNQPQHF.

This clonotype has only a few counts. This chain joins TRBV3-1 and TRBJ2-7; 12 bases are a match to TRBD1. V shed 4 bases, J shed 12 bases, and the junction held 7 bases outside the gene matches. The CDR3 is made up of 13 amino acids. Germline V gives CDR1 LGHDT, CDR2 YNNKEL (reference sequence). The CDR3: CASSRDRGHSPYF. In DNA, the CDR3 is TGTGCCAGCAGCCGGGACAGGGGGCATAGTCCGTACTTC.

This clonotype showed up many times. The chain links TRBV5-1 to TRBJ1-2, with D hard to call. V lost 4 bases and J 0 bases, leaving 7 bases between the germline ends. Germline CDR1 reads SGHRS; CDR2 reads YFSETQ. This CDR3 spans 13 amino acids. The CDR3 DNA reads as TGCGCCAGCAGCCAAGAGGCTAACTATGGCTACACCTTC. This translates into CASSQEANYGYTF.

The chain employs TRBV5-4 and TRBJ2-3, with D possibly being TRBD1 or TRBD2 (6 bases each). The V end lost 6 bases, the J end lost 1 base, and 15 bases lay between the germline ends. The germline CDR1 and CDR2 sequences are SGHNT and YYREEE (reference sequence). This CDR3 spans 15 amino acids. The CDR3 protein is CASTVRGPGTDTQYF. The CDR3 DNA follows: TGTGCCAGCACCGTTCGGGGGCCTGGCACAGATACGCAGTATTTT.

This clonotype appeared a few times. The chain is built from TRBV29-1 and TRBJ2-2; no clear D gene. This CDR3 has 13 amino acids. V lost 3 bases to trimming and J lost 8 bases, with 13 bases between them. Germline loops: CDR1 SQVTM, CDR2 ANQGSEA. CDR3 region: CSVEQTELGELFF. The CDR3 region has the DNA TGCAGCGTTGAGCAGACCGAGTTAGGGGAGCTGTTTTTT.

This clonotype was found a few times. This rearrangement joins TRBV5-1 to TRBJ2-3; D is perhaps TRBD1 (7 bases). The germline gives CDR1 SGHRS, CDR2 YFSETQ. This CDR3 has 15 residues. V was pared by 7 bases and J by 3 bases, with 18 bases between. The CDR3 DNA reads as TGCGCCAGCGGACCCTCGACAGGGAGGACAGATACGCAGTATTTT. Translated: CASGPSTGRTDTQYF.

J is TRBJ2-3 and V is TRBV11-2; D uncertain. Germline V lookup: CDR1 SGHAT, CDR2 FQNNGV. The V gene lost 3 bases and the J gene lost 4 bases, with 11 bases spanning the gap. The CDR3 sequence is 14 residues long. CDR3 protein: CASSFGQKADTQYF. The CDR3 DNA reads TGTGCCAGCAGCTTTGGGCAGAAGGCAGATACGCAGTATTTT. Full variable domain (outside the CDR3, taken from reference TRBV11-2 and TRBJ2-3): EAGVAQSPRYKIIEKRQSVAFWCNPISGHATLYWYQQILGQGPKLLIQFQNNGVVDDSQLPKDRFSAERLKGVDSTLKIQPAKLEDSAVYLCASSFGQKADTQYFGPGTRLTVL.

The chain couples TRBV7-9 to TRBJ1-2; 7 nucleotides match TRBD1. V lost 1 base, J lost 6 bases, and 5 bases stayed unmatched. The germline V gene has CDR1 SEHNR and CDR2 FQNEAQ (reference sequence). The CDR3 has 14 amino acids. The CDR3 sequence is CASSLDTGVDGYTF. CDR3 DNA sequence: TGTGCCAGCAGCTTAGATACAGGGGTGGATGGCTACACCTTC.

This clonotype has a count of ten or more. The V gene is TRBV12-3 or TRBV12-4, the J gene TRBJ1-5; possible D gene TRBD1, 5 bases. The CDR3 is 13 amino acids. The germline V and J ends were trimmed by 3 bases and 6 bases, with 9 bases remaining between them. The CDR3 here is CASSFGGRQPQHF. CDR3 DNA sequence: TGTGCCAGCAGTTTTGGGGGACGTCAGCCCCAGCATTTT.

A few counts support this clonotype. The chain uses TRBV5-4 and TRBJ2-6; D might be TRBD1 (5 bases). Trimming stripped 7 bases from V and 0 bases from J, with 17 bases between. The CDR3 is 17 residues long. Per germline, CDR1 SGHNT and CDR2 YYREEE (reference sequence). This CDR3 is CASLRGSSGSGANVLTF. The DNA for the CDR3 is TGTGCCAGCCTTAGGGGATCCTCAGGCTCTGGGGCCAACGTCCTGACTTTC.

This rearrangement joins TRBV20-1 to TRBJ1-1; TRBD1 agrees at 7 bases. This CDR3 contains 13 residues. In germline, CDR1 is DFQATT, CDR2 SNEGSKA (reference sequence). J was trimmed by 0 bases and V by 6 bases; bases with no gene match: 4. The CDR3 sequence is CSAQGQMNTEAFF. CDR3 DNA: TGCAGTGCCCAGGGACAGATGAACACTGAAGCTTTCTTT.

This clonotype turned up a few times. This chain joins TRBV27 and TRBJ2-1; 8 positions match TRBD2. This CDR3 has 13 residues. In germline, CDR1 is MNHEY, CDR2 SMNVEV (reference sequence). The ends lost 1 base at V and 10 bases at J; junction bases unmatched: 3. The DNA for the CDR3 is TGTGCCAGCAGTTTATGGGGGACTAGGGAGCAGTTCTTC. Translated, it gives CASSLWGTREQFF.

The chain recombines TRBV12-3 or TRBV12-4 with TRBJ1-1; 7 positions match TRBD1. This CDR3 is 18 amino acids long. V trimming: 2 bases; J trimming: 4 bases; junction bases outside the gene matches: 16. CDR3 protein: CASSLYGRGVTVPTEAFF. CDR3 sequence (DNA): TGTGCCAGCAGTTTATATGGCAGGGGGGTAACGGTTCCCACTGAAGCTTTCTTT.

The V call is TRBV4-3, the J call TRBJ1-4; D perhaps matches TRBD1 (5 bases). The V gene's germline CDR1 is LGHNA and CDR2 YSLEER. V was shortened by 0 bases and J by 7 bases, with 24 bases between the two germline ends. The CDR3 sequence is 19 residues long. This CDR3 is CASSQDLHDTRVGGEKLFF. The CDR3 DNA is TGCGCCAGCAGCCAAGATCTACACGATACCAGGGTGGGTGGTGAAAAACTGTTTTTT.

This clonotype was seen ten or more times. V and J are TRBV3-1 and TRBJ2-7, with TRBD1 identical over 8 bases. CDR3 length equals 15 residues. Germline lookup yields CDR1 LGHDT and CDR2 YNNKEL (reference sequence). V was clipped by 4 bases and J by 1 base; unmatched bases: 6. The CDR3 spells CASSRQGFVSYEQYF. Here the CDR3 DNA reads TGTGCCAGCAGCCGACAGGGGTTCGTGTCCTACGAGCAGTACTTC.

The genes are TRBV7-2 and TRBJ2-1, with 12 positions matching TRBD2. Looked up from germline, CDR1 is SGHTA and CDR2 is FQGNSA. With V trimmed by 8 bases and J by 4 bases, 6 bases remained unmatched. The CDR3 is 15 amino acids. The DNA of the CDR3 is TGTGCCAGCCTCACCACTAGCGGGGGGTACAATGAGCAGTTCTTC. Its protein product is CASLTTSGGYNEQFF.

This clonotype was seen only a few times. The chain is built from TRBV6-5 and TRBJ1-2, with a tentative D call TRBD1 (6 bases). Between the trimmed V and J ends, which lost 0 bases and 6 bases, there was a span of 23 bases. The CDR3 is 18 residues long. Germline V CDR1 and CDR2: MNHEY, SVGAGI. The CDR3 region is CASSYSNIIGQGMDGYTF. In DNA form, the CDR3 reads TGTGCCAGCAGTTACTCGAATATCATTGGGCAGGGGATGGATGGCTACACCTTC.